Sequencing of this TCR beta chain was carried out in a study of human T cells and chemical hapten exposure. TCRdb fed the RACE reads into MiXCR, producing one record per CDR3 protein. Of tens of thousands of distinct CDR3 sequences in the sample, about 11% were seen once. Time point denoted: patch test 2, 6 weeks after DPC sensitization. Treatment noted: therapeutic diphenylcyclopropenone sensitization with weekly scalp DPC. The CDR3 is made up of 13 amino acids. Germline V gene data show CDR1 as MNHEY and CDR2 as SVGEGT. V was shortened by 2 bases and J by 3 bases, with 8 bases between the two germline ends.

Sequenced material: whole blood, taken in connection with sensitization to the hapten diphenylcyclopropenone (DPC). The clonotype comes from a man aged 40-55 years with alopecia areata. Some clones in this sample may be carry-over from other donors' samples. The chain joins TRBV6-2 or TRBV6-3 to TRBJ2-7; D uncertain. This CDR3 reads CASSYAEIYEQYF. The CDR3 DNA reads TGTGCCAGCAGTTACGCCGAGATCTACGAGCAGTACTTC.